Sequencing of this T cell receptor (beta chain) was carried out in a study of regulatory T cells in long-lasting Graves disease (dated by TCRdb to the early 2020s). The study in broad terms: Newly diagnosed Graves' disease patients had taken antithyroid drugs for less than 3 months. A total of some 35 samples underwent TCR sequencing, from some 13 patients with persistent Graves' disease and 20 or so patients with newly diagnosed Graves' disease. The study was registered as a clinical trial and conducted in China. Peripheral blood TCR sequencing and RNA sequencing compared persistent Graves' disease patients with newly diagnosed Graves' disease patients. Results the study describes overall, beyond this receptor: Sequencing and analysis were limited to the TCR beta chain. Compared with newly diagnosed patients, patients with persistent Graves' disease had lower TCR Shannon entropy and fewer highly expanded clones, which suggests clonal expansion. Patients with persistent disease shared more public clonotypes (approximately 2,500) than newly diagnosed patients did (approximately 990). As a limitation, the authors acknowledged that the small sample size may reduce accuracy. TRBV28, TRBJ1-2 and TRBJ2-5 were preferentially used in persistent disease, while TRBV20-1 and TRBJ2-1 were favored in newly diagnosed disease. Because the primary lesion, thyroid tissue, could not be accessed, the study looked at peripheral blood alone.

Reading from cysteine to phenylalanine, the CDR3 counts 13 amino acids. Just the 39-base CDR3 DNA is kept, in frame starting at base 1. Trimming accounts for 8 bases at V and 5 bases at J, while the number of junction bases matched to no gene is 7. Sequences KGHDR (CDR1) and SFDVKD (CDR2) are obtained from the germline V gene. The sample holds many counts of this clonotype. The antigen this receptor binds is unknown. No base quality information exists; no much larger clone differs at one position. Receptor amplification or capture employed multiplex PCR. TCRdb lists the instrument as Illumina HiSeq 4000. TCR beta libraries were built with iRepertoire HTBI primers and Arm-PCR amplification of CDR3 regions. Before sequencing, the PCR products underwent gel purification. The study's processing was this. A total of 60 to 80 TRBV and some 15 TRBJ segments were identified across samples and were used for gene usage analysis of CDR3 amino acid clonotypes. COPE and FqMerger were used to merge filtered high-quality paired reads into contigs. BLAST was used to align contigs to IMGT TRBV, TRBD and TRBJ reference genes, with CDR3 defined following IMGT. Any clonotype with a frequency above 0.1% was classified as a highly expanded clone. Repertoire diversity was measured by Shannon entropy, and V-J evenness by the Gini coefficient. Public clonotypes were defined as clonotypes shared by more than one individual. TCRdb trimmed the raw reads at Q25, called clones with MiXCR and kept productive beta chains. Entries that share a CDR3 protein sequence are merged under the most common genes and DNA. TCRdb, not the authors, supplied the V and J calls. The sample includes about 620,000 distinct CDR3 sequences, with approximately 15% observed a single time. The ten largest clones represent 15% to 20% of the sample.

The time point label, as the study defines it: newly diagnosed GD, antithyroid drugs for less than 3 months. For both TCR sequencing and RNA sequencing, RNA was extracted from PBMCs using TRIzol. Graves' disease was diagnosed according to American Thyroid Association guidelines. Recruitment of patients was carried out at an endocrinology department in Xi'an, China. Each patient gave 7 to 9.5 milliliters of peripheral blood, collected in an EDTA anticoagulant tube. Ficoll Paque Plus density gradient separation was used to isolate PBMCs, and no further T cell sorting was done. RNA quality was checked with an Agilent 2100 Bioanalyzer and agarose gel, and concentration with a NanoDrop 2000. These data also featured in a second study, about T cells in Graves' hyperthyroidism and ophthalmopathy. The second publication reports: Stable Graves' hyperthyroidism was defined as the absence of progression to ophthalmopathy over 18 months of follow-up. Hyperthyroidism patients were newly diagnosed, had a disease duration of under 2 months, and were aged 18 to 65 years. Any patient with an uncontrolled infection, another autoimmune disease, pregnancy or lactation was excluded. Clinical symptoms, serum thyroxine and TRAb, thyroid ultrasound, and orbital computed tomography formed the basis for the diagnoses. The first round of RT-PCR for the TCR CDR3 was performed with the HTBI primer set and the Qiagen OneStep RT-PCR kit. Blood samples also contained most of the expanded thyroid clonotypes (frequency above 0.001), which suggests that blood repertoires may reflect thyroid immune responses. In cross-validation, a model built on a 13 V-J signature told ophthalmopathy apart from stable hyperthyroidism with less than 90% sensitivity and approximately 84% specificity, and in testing the same model reached 80%/75%. During validation, the model predicted progression to ophthalmopathy a median of approximately 7 months ahead of onset, with approximately 71% sensitivity and roughly 75% specificity. TCR V-J signatures able to tell the groups apart were searched for in a discovery cohort of some 97 patients, of whom around 43 had Graves' ophthalmopathy and 55 to 65 had stable Graves' hyperthyroidism. Prospective prediction of ophthalmopathy was tested in an independent validation cohort consisting of about 19 hyperthyroidism patients and 17 patients who later progressed to ophthalmopathy. The 90 or so discovery patients were randomly split 7:3 into training and test sets. Thyroid tissue and blood T-cell repertoires from six or seven Graves' hyperthyroidism patients were also compared in the study. After blood sampling, hyperthyroidism patients were treated with methimazole at a starting dose of 30 mg daily, and ophthalmopathy patients were treated with high-dose intravenous methylprednisolone. Libraries were constructed in a second round of multiplex PCR, after which size selection and purification were performed. The libraries were sequenced on an Illumina HiSeq2000 using paired-end 100 bp reads. SOAPnuke was used to process the raw data, with reads discarded if the reads contained adapters or uncalled bases, had a mean Phred below 15, or lacked an exact constant-primer or identifier match. High-quality paired reads were merged using COPE v1.2.5, and each unique nucleotide sequence was defined as a clonotype. MiTCR v1.1 was used to align clonotypes to the IMGT TRBV, TRBD and TRBJ reference segments. The analysis included only V-J combinations with a frequency above 0.0001, which together covered around 99% of the repertoires. A TCS score was defined as the ratio between F50 (clonal expansion) and ExV (chaos), using BLOSUM62-based TCRdist between CDR3 peptides within each V-J. Welch's t-statistics and random forest reduced approximately 520 V-J features to 13, which were used in a naive Bayes classifier (R e1071). Sample size was not statistically predetermined, and blinding of investigators to group allocation was not performed. According to the paper, TCR Vbeta CDR3 sequencing was carried out on some 140 peripheral blood samples, which came from under 50 ophthalmopathy, fewer than 80 hyperthyroidism and approximately 17 progressor patients.

The TCR comes from a woman aged 30 to 39 with Graves disease. Donor details come from another sample of the same person, matched by shared clones. The sequencing here drew on peripheral blood mononuclear cells (PBMCs), taken at new diagnosis, from a patient treated with antithyroid drugs. The chain links TRBV24-1 with TRBJ1-1; TRBD1 aligns with 7 central bases. The CDR3 loop reads CATTDRDVTEAFF. Read as DNA, the sequence is TGTGCCACCACAGACAGGGATGTGACTGAAGCTTTCTTT.